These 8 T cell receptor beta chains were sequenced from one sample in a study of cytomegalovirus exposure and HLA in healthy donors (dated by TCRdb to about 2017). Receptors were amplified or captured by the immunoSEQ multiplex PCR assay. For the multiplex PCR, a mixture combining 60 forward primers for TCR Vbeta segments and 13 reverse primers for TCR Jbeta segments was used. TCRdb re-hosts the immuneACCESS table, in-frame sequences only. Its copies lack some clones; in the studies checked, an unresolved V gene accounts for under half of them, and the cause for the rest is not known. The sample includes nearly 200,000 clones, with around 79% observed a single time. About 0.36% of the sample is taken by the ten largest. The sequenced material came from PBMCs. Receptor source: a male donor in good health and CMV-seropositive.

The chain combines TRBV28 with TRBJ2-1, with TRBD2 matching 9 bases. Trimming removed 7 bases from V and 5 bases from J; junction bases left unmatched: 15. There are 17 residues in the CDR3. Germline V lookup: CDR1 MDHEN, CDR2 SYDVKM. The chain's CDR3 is CASTEKFGGRANNEQFF. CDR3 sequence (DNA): TGTGCCAGCACCGAAAAATTCGGCGGGAGGGCGAACAATGAGCAGTTCTTC.

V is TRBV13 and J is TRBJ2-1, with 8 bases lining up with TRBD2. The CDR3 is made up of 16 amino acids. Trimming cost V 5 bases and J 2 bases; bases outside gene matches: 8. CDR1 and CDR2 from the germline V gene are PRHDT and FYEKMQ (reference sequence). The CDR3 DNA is TGTGCCAGCAGCCCCTTAAGCGGGAGCCCCTACAATGAGCAGTTCTTC. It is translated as CASSPLSGSPYNEQFF.

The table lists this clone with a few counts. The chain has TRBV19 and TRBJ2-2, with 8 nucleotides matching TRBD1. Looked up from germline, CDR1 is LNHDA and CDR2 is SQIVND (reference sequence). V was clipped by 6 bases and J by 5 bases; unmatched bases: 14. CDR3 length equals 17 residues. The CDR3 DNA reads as TGTGCCAGTAGCACGGGGACAGGAGGCCGCGGGACCGGGGAGCTGTTTTTT. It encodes CASSTGTGGRGTGELFF.

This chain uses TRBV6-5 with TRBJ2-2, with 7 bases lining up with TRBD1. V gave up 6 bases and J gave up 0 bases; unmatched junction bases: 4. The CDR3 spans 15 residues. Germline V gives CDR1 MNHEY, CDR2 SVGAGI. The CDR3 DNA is TGTGCCAGCAGGCGTCAGGGGGCGAACACCGGGGAGCTGTTTTTT. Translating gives CASRRQGANTGELFF.

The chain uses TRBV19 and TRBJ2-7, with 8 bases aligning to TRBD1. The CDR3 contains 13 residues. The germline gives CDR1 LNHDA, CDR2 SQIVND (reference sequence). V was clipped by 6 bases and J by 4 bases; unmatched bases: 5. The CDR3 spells CASRGRDRYEQYF. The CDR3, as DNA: TGTGCCAGTAGGGGACGGGACAGGTACGAGCAGTACTTC.

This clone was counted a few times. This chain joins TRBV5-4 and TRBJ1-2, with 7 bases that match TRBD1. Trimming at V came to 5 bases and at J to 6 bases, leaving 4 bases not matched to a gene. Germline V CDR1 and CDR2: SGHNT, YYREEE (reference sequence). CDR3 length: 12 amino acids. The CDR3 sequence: CASRWDSHGYTF. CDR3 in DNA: TGTGCCAGCAGGTGGGACAGCCATGGCTACACCTTC. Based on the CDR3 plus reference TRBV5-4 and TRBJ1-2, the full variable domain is ETGVTQSPTHLIKTRGQQVTLRCSSQSGHNTVSWYQQALGQGPQFIFQYYREEENGRGNFPPRFSGLQFPNYSSELNVNALELDDSALYLCASRWDSHGYTFGSGTRLTVV.

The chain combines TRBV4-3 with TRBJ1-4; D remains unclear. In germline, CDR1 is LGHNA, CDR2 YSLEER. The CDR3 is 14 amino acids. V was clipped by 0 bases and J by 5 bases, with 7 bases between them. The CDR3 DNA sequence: TGCGCCAGCAGCCAAGAGGGAGGAAATGAAAAACTGTTTTTT. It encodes CASSQEGGNEKLFF.

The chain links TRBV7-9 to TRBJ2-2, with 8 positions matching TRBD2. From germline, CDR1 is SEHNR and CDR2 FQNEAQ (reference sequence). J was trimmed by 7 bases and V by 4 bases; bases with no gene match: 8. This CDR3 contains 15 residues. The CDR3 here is CASSSGTRGHGELFF. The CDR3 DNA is TGTGCCAGCAGCTCCGGGACTAGAGGTCACGGGGAGCTGTTTTTT.